These T cell receptor beta chains were read from a single sample in a study of blood T cell repertoires in COVID-19. Some clones are missing from TCRdb's copy, which holds only in-frame ones; the method was immunoSEQ multiplex PCR. The sample contains about 60,000 clones, about 88% of which appear only once. The specimen sequenced was peripheral blood. The receptors here all came from a man between 65 and 85 years old with acute or convalescent COVID-19. Each CDR3 is given with its conserved first and last residue. The D gene is left open where the match is weak. A row's size may be missing; if present it is once, few, many or a size class.

>TRBJ2-7|-|TRBV7-3|TRBD1
TGTGCCAGCAGCTTAGGGGACAGGGGAACGTACGAGCAGTACTTC
CASSLGDRGTYEQYF
>TRBJ2-7|-|TRBV7-9|-
TGTGCCAGCAGCGGCAGTGGAGGGGCGACCTACGAGCAGTACTTC
CASSGSGGATYEQYF
>TRBJ2-1|-|TRBV5-1|TRBD2
TGCGCCAGCAGGCTACTAGCGGGGGACTACAATGAGCAGTTCTTC
CASRLLAGDYNEQFF
>TRBJ2-5|-|TRBV5-1|TRBD2
TGCGCCAGCAGCAAGGGACTAGCGGGGGGTTTCAGACAAGAGACCCAGTACTTC
CASSKGLAGGFRQETQYF
>TRBJ1-2|few|TRBV7-2|TRBD1
TGTGCCAGCAGCCCGGGGGGACAGGGGTACGGCTACACCTTC
CASSPGGQGYGYTF
>TRBJ2-7|-|TRBV6-5|-
TGTGCCAGCAGTTTGGGGCAGGGGGGTTACGAGCAGTACTTC
CASSLGQGGYEQYF
>TRBJ1-2|-|TRBV3-1/TRBV3-2|-
TGTGCCAGCAGCCAAGATTCCCGCCGGGGGGGCGGCTACACCTTC
CASSQDSRRGGGYTF
>TRBJ2-2|few|TRBV29-1|-
TGCAGCGTTGCGTTCGCCACATACACCGGGGAGCTGTTTTTT
CSVAFATYTGELFF
>TRBJ2-7|-|TRBV19|-
TGTGCCAGTAGTTCCCGACGGGGAGGTGGCGAGCAGTACTTC
CASSSRRGGGEQYF
>TRBJ2-2|-|TRBV4-1|TRBD2
TGCGCCAGCAGCCACATCCTAATCACTAGCGGGGGAAGCACCGGGGAGCTGTTTTTT
CASSHILITSGGSTGELFF
>TRBJ1-1|-|TRBV9|-
TGTGCCAGCAGCGTAGGGTCCGCGGGGACTGAAGCTTTCTTT
CASSVGSAGTEAFF
>TRBJ2-5|-|TRBV7-2|-
TGTGCCACTGCTAGAGAGACCCAGTACTTC
CATARETQYF
>TRBJ2-3|-|TRBV11-2|TRBD1
TGTGCCAGCAGCTTAAGACAGGGGGAAGATGTAGATACGCAGTATTTT
CASSLRQGEDVDTQYF
>TRBJ1-2|-|TRBV19|TRBD1
TGTGCCAGTAGTCGGTGGGGACAGGGAATGCACTATGGCTACACCTTC
CASSRWGQGMHYGYTF
>TRBJ2-2|-|TRBV5-4|-
TGTGCCAGCAGCTTGACTCAGGGTGGGCCCGGGGAGCTGTTTTTT
CASSLTQGGPGELFF
>TRBJ2-3|-|TRBV19|TRBD2
TGTGCCAGTAGGATAACTAGCGACGCATCAGATACGCAGTATTTT
CASRITSDASDTQYF
>TRBJ1-5|-|TRBV10-1|-
TGCGCCAGCAGTCCGCAGGAAACTCAGCCCCAGCATTTT
CASSPQETQPQHF
>TRBJ2-3|-|TRBV12-3/TRBV12-4|-
TGTGCCAGCCAAAGGGAGACAGATACGCAGTATTTT
CASQRETDTQYF
>TRBJ2-1|-|TRBV2|-
TGTGCCAGCATACCAACAGGGATTCATGAGCAGTTCTTC
CASIPTGIHEQFF
>TRBJ2-7|-|TRBV6-2/TRBV6-3|-
TGTGCCAGCAGTTCGGCAGGGTCGCGCACCTACGAGCAGTACTTC
CASSSAGSRTYEQYF
>TRBJ1-1|-|TRBV10-3|-
TGTGCCATCAGTGAGGGGCAGGTAATCACTGAAGCTTTCTTT
CAISEGQVITEAFF
>TRBJ2-3|-|TRBV30|TRBD2
TGTGCCTGGAGTGTGAAAGCGGGAGCAGATACGCAGTATTTT
CAWSVKAGADTQYF
>TRBJ2-4|-|TRBV7-2|TRBD2
TGTGCCAGCAGCTCGACTAGCGGGGGGGCGTTAGCCAAAAACATTCAGTACTTC
CASSSTSGGALAKNIQYF
>TRBJ1-1|-|TRBV10-3|-
TGTGCCATCAAAAGCGACGGGGGAAACACTGAAGCTTTCTTT
CAIKSDGGNTEAFF
>TRBJ2-1|-|TRBV5-4|-
TGTGCCAGCAGCTTGGTTCCGGGGGGCGGTAGGAATGAGCAGTTCTTC
CASSLVPGGGRNEQFF
>TRBJ2-7|-|TRBV5-1|TRBD2
TGCGCCAGCAGCCCGAGACTAGCGGGGACCCACGAGCAGTACTTC
CASSPRLAGTHEQYF
>TRBJ1-1|few|TRBV28|-
TGTGCCAGCAGATCTAGAGGCCGGGGGGAAGCTTTCTTT
CASRSRGRGEAFF
>TRBJ2-2|-|TRBV5-6|-
TGTGCCAGCAGCTTTACAGGTTATCTACGGAACACCGGGGAGCTGTTTTTT
CASSFTGYLRNTGELFF
>TRBJ2-2|-|TRBV30|-
TGTGCCTGGAGTCAGGGGACCGGGGAGCTGTTTTTT
CAWSQGTGELFF
>TRBJ1-5|few|TRBV30|TRBD1
TGTGCCTGGAGTGTAAGGGGGCGCGGCAATCAGCCCCAGCATTTT
CAWSVRGRGNQPQHF
>TRBJ2-7|-|TRBV5-4|TRBD1
TGTGCCAGCAGGGGATGGGGACAGGATTTCTACGAGCAGTACTTC
CASRGWGQDFYEQYF
>TRBJ1-1|-|TRBV4-3|TRBD1
TGCGCCAGCAGCCAAGGACAGGGGGCTCCCGGGAACACTGAAGCTTTCTTT
CASSQGQGAPGNTEAFF
>TRBJ2-3|-|TRBV6-2/TRBV6-3|TRBD2
TGTGCCAGCAGTTACGGGCGGGGGGGCGTAGCGCAGTATTTT
CASSYGRGGVAQYF
>TRBJ1-6|few|TRBV18|TRBD1
TGTGCCAGCTCACCTCTGGGACAGGTCAATTCACCCCTCCACTTT
CASSPLGQVNSPLHF
>TRBJ1-4|once|TRBV18|TRBD1
TGTGCCAGCTCAGCAGACAGGGGGTACGGAAAACTGTTTTTT
CASSADRGYGKLFF
>TRBJ2-2|-|TRBV5-1|-
TGCGCCAGCAGCTCTCAGGGGGGATACGGTGTCGGGGAGCTGTTTTTT
CASSSQGGYGVGELFF
>TRBJ1-4|-|TRBV2|-
TGTGCCAGCAGTGAATGGCAGGGAAATGAAAAACTGTTTTTT
CASSEWQGNEKLFF
>TRBJ2-2|-|TRBV4-1|-
TGCGCCAGCAGCCAAGGGACAGCTAACACCGGGGAGCTGTTTTTT
CASSQGTANTGELFF
>TRBJ2-2|-|TRBV5-1|-
TGCGCCAGCAGCTTGGGACAAAAAGAGAACACCGGGGAGCTGTTTTTT
CASSLGQKENTGELFF
>TRBJ2-1|-|TRBV5-8|TRBD2
TGTGCCAGCAGCGCCCCCGGGACTAGCGGGGGGCCGAGCTCCTACAATGAGCAGTTCTTC
CASSAPGTSGGPSSYNEQFF
>TRBJ2-7|-|TRBV28|TRBD1
TGTGCCAGCAGATCCGGGACAGGGGGCGTCCACGAGCAGTACTTC
CASRSGTGGVHEQYF
>TRBJ2-3|-|TRBV29-1|-
TGCAGCGTCCGGGGGGCAGAACTAGAAGATACGCAGTATTTT
CSVRGAELEDTQYF
>TRBJ2-5|-|TRBV9|-
TGTGCCAGCAGCGTAGGAGGCGGAGAGACCCAGTACTTC
CASSVGGGETQYF